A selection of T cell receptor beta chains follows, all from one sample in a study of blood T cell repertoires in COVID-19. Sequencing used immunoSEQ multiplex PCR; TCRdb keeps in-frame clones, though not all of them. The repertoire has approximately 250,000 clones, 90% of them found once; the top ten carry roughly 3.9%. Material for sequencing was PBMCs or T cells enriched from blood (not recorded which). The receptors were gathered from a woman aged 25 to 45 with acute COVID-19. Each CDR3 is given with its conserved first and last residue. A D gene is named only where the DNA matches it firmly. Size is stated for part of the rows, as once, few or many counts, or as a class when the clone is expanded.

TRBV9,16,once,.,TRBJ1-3,TGTGCCAGCAGCGAGGGGGGGGACCCCTCTGGAAACACCATATATTTT,CASSEGGDPSGNTIYF
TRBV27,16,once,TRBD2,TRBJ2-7,TGTGCCAGCAGTTTACTTGTGGGACTAGATTCCTACGAGCAGTACTTC,CASSLLVGLDSYEQYF
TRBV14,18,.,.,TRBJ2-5,TGTGCCAGCAGCCAAGCGGTCTCGCGGGCCAAGTACCAAGAGACCCAGTACTTC,CASSQAVSRAKYQETQYF
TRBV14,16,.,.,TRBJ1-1,TGTGCCAGCAGCCAATGGAGCCAGGGGATAGAAACTGAAGCTTTCTTT,CASSQWSQGIETEAFF
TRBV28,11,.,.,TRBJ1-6,TGTGCCAGCAGCAGTGATTCACCCCTCCACTTT,CASSSDSPLHF
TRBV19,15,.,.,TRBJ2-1,TGTGCCAGTAGAGAACAGGGTGTGTCCTACAATGAGCAGTTCTTC,CASREQGVSYNEQFF
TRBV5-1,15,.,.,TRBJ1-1,TGCGCCAGCAGCTTGGATGGAGGGATGAACACTGAAGCTTTCTTT,CASSLDGGMNTEAFF
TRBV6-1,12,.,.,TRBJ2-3,TGTGCCAGCAGTGAGACTCGGGATACGCAGTATTTT,CASSETRDTQYF
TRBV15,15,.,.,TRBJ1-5,TGTGCCACCAGCAGAGGTCAGGGTCCGGGTCAGCCCCAGCATTTT,CATSRGQGPGQPQHF
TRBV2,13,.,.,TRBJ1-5,TGTGCCAGCAAGGAGGGCTTGGTTCAGCCCCAGCATTTT,CASKEGLVQPQHF
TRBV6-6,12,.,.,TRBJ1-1,TGTGCCAGCGGCCACCAGGGAGGTAAAGCTTTCTTT,CASGHQGGKAFF
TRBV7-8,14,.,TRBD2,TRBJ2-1,TGTGCCAGCAGCTTGCCTAGCGGGAGTGATGAGCAGTTCTTC,CASSLPSGSDEQFF
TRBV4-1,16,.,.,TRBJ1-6,TGCGCCAGCAGCCAAGAGGGTAGGGGTAATAATTCACCCCTCCACTTT,CASSQEGRGNNSPLHF
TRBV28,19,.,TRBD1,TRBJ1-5,TGTGCCAGCAGATCATACAGGGGTATTACTTTCGGGAGCAATCAGCCCCAGCATTTT,CASRSYRGITFGSNQPQHF
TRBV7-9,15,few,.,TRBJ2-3,TGTGCCAGCAGCTTAATCCCGAGTTCCACAGATACGCAGTATTTT,CASSLIPSSTDTQYF
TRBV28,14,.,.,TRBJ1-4,TGTGCCAGCAGTTTACTAGGGGATAATGAAAAACTGTTTTTT,CASSLLGDNEKLFF
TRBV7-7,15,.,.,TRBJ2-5,TGTGCCAGCAGCTTGGGCCAGGGTCGGTTGGAGACCCAGTACTTC,CASSLGQGRLETQYF
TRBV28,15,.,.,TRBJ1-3,TGTGCCAGCGCCCGGGGGGAGACGGGTGGAAACACCATATATTTT,CASARGETGGNTIYF
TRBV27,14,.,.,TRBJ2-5,TGTGCCACCGGGGCCTTGAACAGGGTTGAGACCCAGTACTTC,CATGALNRVETQYF
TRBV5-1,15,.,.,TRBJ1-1,TGCGCCAGCAGCTTGGCTGGCGGCCCCGAAACTGAAGCTTTCTTT,CASSLAGGPETEAFF
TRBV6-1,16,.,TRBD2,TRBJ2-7,TGTGCCAGCAGTGGTGCCCGGACTAGCGCCTCCTACGAGCAGTACTTC,CASSGARTSASYEQYF
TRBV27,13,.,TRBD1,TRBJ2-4,TGTGCCACCAAAGGCCCCCAGGGGGACATTCAGTACTTC,CATKGPQGDIQYF
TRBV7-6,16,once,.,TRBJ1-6,TGTGCCAGCAGCTCAATGGACAGAAAACTAAATTCACCCCTCCACTTT,CASSSMDRKLNSPLHF
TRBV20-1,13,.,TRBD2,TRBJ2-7,TGCAGTGCTAGTCGGGGGGGAGAATACGAGCAGTACTTC,CSASRGGEYEQYF
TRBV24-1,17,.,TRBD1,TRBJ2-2,TGTGCCACCAGTGATTTCATGGGACAGGGTGATACCGGGGAGCTGTTTTTT,CATSDFMGQGDTGELFF
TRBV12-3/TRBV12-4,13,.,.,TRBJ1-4,TGTGCCAGCAGTTTATACGGAGATGAAAAACTGTTTTTT,CASSLYGDEKLFF
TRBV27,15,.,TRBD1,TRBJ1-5,TGTGCCAGCAGTCAGGGGGCTATAGGCAATCAGCCCCAGCATTTT,CASSQGAIGNQPQHF
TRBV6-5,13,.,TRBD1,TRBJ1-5,TGTGCCAGCAGTTTCGACAGGGATCAGCCCCAGCATTTT,CASSFDRDQPQHF
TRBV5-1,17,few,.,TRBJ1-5,TGCGCCAGCAGCTTGGATACAGATCGAAATAGCAATCAGCCCCAGCATTTT,CASSLDTDRNSNQPQHF
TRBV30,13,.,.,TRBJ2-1,TGTGCCTGGACCGCCGGGAACCACAATGAGCAGTTCTTC,CAWTAGNHNEQFF
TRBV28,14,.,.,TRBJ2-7,TGTGCCAGCAGTTTATCAGCGGTCCCTTGGGAGCAGTACTTC,CASSLSAVPWEQYF
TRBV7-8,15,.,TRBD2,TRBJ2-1,TGTGCCAGCAGCTTAATGCCTAGCGGGATTATTGAGCAGTTCTTC,CASSLMPSGIIEQFF
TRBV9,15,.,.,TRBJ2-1,TGTGCCAGCAGCATTTCAGGGGTGGGGTACAATGAGCAGTTCTTC,CASSISGVGYNEQFF
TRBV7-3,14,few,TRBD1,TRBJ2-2,TGTGCCACCAGCCCAGGGGGCTCCTTTGGGGAGCTGTTTTTT,CATSPGGSFGELFF
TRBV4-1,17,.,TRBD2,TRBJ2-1,TGCGCCAGCAGCCAAGATCGGACTAGCGGCTTCTACAATGAGCAGTTCTTC,CASSQDRTSGFYNEQFF
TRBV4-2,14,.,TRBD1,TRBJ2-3,TGTGCCAGCAGTGACGACAGGGATGTAGATACGCAGTATTTT,CASSDDRDVDTQYF
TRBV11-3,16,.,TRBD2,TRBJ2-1,TGTGCCAGCAGCGGCCGACTAGCGGGAGGGCTCAATGAGCAGTTCTTC,CASSGRLAGGLNEQFF
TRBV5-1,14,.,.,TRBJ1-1,TGCGCCAGCGCTTTCGGTGGTGGGAACACTGAAGCTTTCTTT,CASAFGGGNTEAFF
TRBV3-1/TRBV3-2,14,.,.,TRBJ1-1,TGTGCCAGCAGCCAAGTGGAGAGGAACACTGAAGCTTTCTTT,CASSQVERNTEAFF
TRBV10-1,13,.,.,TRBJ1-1,TGCGCCAGCACTGGTGATTCTAGTCCTGAAGCTTTCTTT,CASTGDSSPEAFF
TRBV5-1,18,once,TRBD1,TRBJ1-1,TGCGCCAGCAGCTTGGCCGGCAGGGGGCTTCGCTTTAACACTGAAGCTTTCTTT,CASSLAGRGLRFNTEAFF
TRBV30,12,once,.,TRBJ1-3,TGTGCCTGGAGTGTCCTCGGAAACACCATATATTTT,CAWSVLGNTIYF
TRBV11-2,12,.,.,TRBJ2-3,TGTGCCAGCAGCTTTCCAGGAGATACGCAGTATTTT,CASSFPGDTQYF
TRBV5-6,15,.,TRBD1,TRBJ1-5,TGTGCCAGCAGCCCCCGGACAGGGTTCAATCAGCCCCAGCATTTT,CASSPRTGFNQPQHF
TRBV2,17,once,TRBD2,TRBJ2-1,TGTGCCAGCAGACCCTACGGGACTAGCGGGGCCTACAATGAGCAGTTCTTC,CASRPYGTSGAYNEQFF
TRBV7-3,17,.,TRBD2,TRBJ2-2,TGTGCCAGCAGCTTATTTTCAATAGCGGGAGAGACCGGGGAGCTGTTTTTT,CASSLFSIAGETGELFF
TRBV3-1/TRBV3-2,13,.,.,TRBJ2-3,TGTGCCAGCAGCCCCGAACCGCGAGATACGCAGTATTTT,CASSPEPRDTQYF
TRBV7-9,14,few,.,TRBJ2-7,TGTGCCAGCAGCTTACAGTGGGGCGAGTACGAGCAGTACTTC,CASSLQWGEYEQYF
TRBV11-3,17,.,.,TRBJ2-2,TGTGCCAGCACCGACCCCGGACAAACCGCGAACACCGGGGAGCTGTTTTTT,CASTDPGQTANTGELFF
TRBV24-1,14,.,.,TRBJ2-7,TGTGCCACCAGTGATGACAGACGCTCCTACGAGCAGTACTTC,CATSDDRRSYEQYF
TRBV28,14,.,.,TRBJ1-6,TGTGCCAGCAGACCTACAGCATCGAGTTCACCCCTCCACTTT,CASRPTASSSPLHF